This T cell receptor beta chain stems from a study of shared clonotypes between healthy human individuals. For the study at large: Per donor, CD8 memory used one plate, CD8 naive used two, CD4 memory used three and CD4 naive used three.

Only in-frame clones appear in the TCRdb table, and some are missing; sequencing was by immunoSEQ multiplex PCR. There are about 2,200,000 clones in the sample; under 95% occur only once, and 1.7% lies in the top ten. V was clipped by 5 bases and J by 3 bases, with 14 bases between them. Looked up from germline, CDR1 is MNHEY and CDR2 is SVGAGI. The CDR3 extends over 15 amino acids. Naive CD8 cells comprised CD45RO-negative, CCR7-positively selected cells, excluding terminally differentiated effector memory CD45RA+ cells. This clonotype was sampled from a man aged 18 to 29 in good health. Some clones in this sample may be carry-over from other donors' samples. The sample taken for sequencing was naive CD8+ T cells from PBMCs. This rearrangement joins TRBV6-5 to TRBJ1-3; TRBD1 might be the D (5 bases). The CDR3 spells CASSPDSQGGNTIYF. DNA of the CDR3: TGTGCCAGCAGTCCAGACTCCCAGGGTGGAAACACCATATATTTT.